These T cell receptor beta chains were read from a single sample in a study of OX40 agonist ivuxolimab in advanced cancers. Clones were read by immunoSEQ multiplex PCR, and TCRdb kept only the in-frame ones, dropping some. Among around 50,000 clones listed, roughly 88% were seen once. The material was CD4+ or CD8+ T cells sorted from blood, obtained in a trial of the OX40 agonist ivuxolimab. The receptors were sampled from an adult with an advanced solid tumor such as melanoma, head and neck, liver or kidney cancer. CDR3s include the opening cysteine and the closing phenylalanine or tryptophan. The D gene is left open where the match is weak. Rows may omit the clone size; those that give it use once, few, many or a size class.

TRBV5-6,-,once,TRBJ2-3,TGTGCCAGCACCCCCCAGGCGGGGGCATTTGATACGCAGTATTTT,CASTPQAGAFDTQYF
TRBV2,-,once,TRBJ2-1,TGTGCCAGCAGTAGGCTGGCGGAGACTGAGCAGTTCTTC,CASSRLAETEQFF
TRBV2,TRBD1,-,TRBJ1-4,TGTGCCAGCAGTTTACAGGGGGCAAGGGAAAAACTGTTTTTT,CASSLQGAREKLFF
TRBV27,-,-,TRBJ1-1,TGTGCCAGCAGTTTCCTAGGGGTCACTGAAGCTTTCTTT,CASSFLGVTEAFF
TRBV7-9,-,-,TRBJ2-1,TGTGCCAGCAGCTTAGCCGACGGCGGTGAGCAGTTCTTC,CASSLADGGEQFF
TRBV11-3,TRBD1,-,TRBJ2-5,TGTGCCAGCAGCCCGAGGACAGGGGAGAAAGAGACCCAGTACTTC,CASSPRTGEKETQYF
TRBV5-1,TRBD2,few,TRBJ2-7,TGCGCCAGCAGCCTGAACCTAGCGGGGGGATACGAGCAGTACTTC,CASSLNLAGGYEQYF
TRBV20-1,-,-,TRBJ2-3,TGCAGTGCTAGAGGGACGAGTCCGCAGTATTTT,CSARGTSPQYF
TRBV5-1,-,-,TRBJ1-1,TGCGCCAGCAGCTTCGGGGGGATTTCGAACACTGAAGCTTTCTTT,CASSFGGISNTEAFF
TRBV11-2,-,-,TRBJ2-1,TGTGCCAGCAGCTTAGATGGCGTGACGGACAATGAGCAGTTCTTC,CASSLDGVTDNEQFF
TRBV6-1,TRBD1,-,TRBJ1-2,TGTGCCAGCAGTGAAGACAGGGGGACTGGCTACACCTTC,CASSEDRGTGYTF
TRBV6-5,-,-,TRBJ2-3,TGTGCCAGCAGTTACTCGTCCAGCGGGAGCACAGATACGCAGTATTTT,CASSYSSSGSTDTQYF
TRBV11-3,TRBD1,-,TRBJ2-1,TGTGCCAGCAGCGATCGACAGGGGAGGTTGGGTGAGCAGTTCTTC,CASSDRQGRLGEQFF
TRBV18,-,-,TRBJ1-2,TGTGCCAGCTCACCTCGGGAGGTCAACTGGGCCTACACCTTC,CASSPREVNWAYTF
TRBV11-3,-,-,TRBJ2-1,TGTGCCAGCAGCTTAGGAACAGGGCTGAACAATGAGCAGTTCTTC,CASSLGTGLNNEQFF
TRBV5-4,TRBD1,once,TRBJ2-7,TGTGCCAGCAGCACCGGGACAGGGAATACGGTTTGGAACGAGCAGTACTTC,CASSTGTGNTVWNEQYF
TRBV6-5,TRBD2,-,TRBJ2-1,TGTGCCAGCAGTTACTTGATAGCGGGAGGGGGAAATGAGCAGTTCTTC,CASSYLIAGGGNEQFF
TRBV7-5,-,-,TRBJ2-7,TGTGCCAGAAGCCCCAGACAGGGGCGGGACGAGCAGTACTTC,CARSPRQGRDEQYF
TRBV11-2,TRBD2,-,TRBJ2-3,TGTGCCAGCAGCCGGGGGGGAGGAGGAGATACGCAGTATTTT,CASSRGGGGDTQYF
TRBV19,-,-,TRBJ2-2,TGTGCCAGTAGTATAGGGGCTGTGAGGAACACCGGGGAGCTGTTTTTT,CASSIGAVRNTGELFF
TRBV29-1,-,-,TRBJ1-4,TGCAGCGTTTCGGGCAGTAATGAAAAACTGTTTTTT,CSVSGSNEKLFF
TRBV19,-,-,TRBJ2-6,TGTGCCAGTAGTCTCCGTGAGTCTGGGGCCAACGTCCTGACTTTC,CASSLRESGANVLTF
TRBV7-2,TRBD2,-,TRBJ2-1,TGTGCCAGCAGCCCACGGGCCAGCGGGACCTACAATGAGCAGTTCTTC,CASSPRASGTYNEQFF
TRBV5-4,-,-,TRBJ2-3,TGTGCCAGCAGCAGTGATGCCACAGATACGCAGTATTTT,CASSSDATDTQYF
TRBV5-6,-,-,TRBJ2-5,TGTGCCAGCAGCCGAGTGGCGCGGGGTAACCAAGAGACCCAGTACTTC,CASSRVARGNQETQYF
TRBV6-1,-,-,TRBJ2-7,TGTGCCAGCAGACTATCAGGGGTAAACTACGAGCAGTACTTC,CASRLSGVNYEQYF
TRBV2,TRBD1,-,TRBJ1-5,TGTGCCAGCAAGACAGGGGGCGGCAATCAGCCCCAGCATTTT,CASKTGGGNQPQHF
TRBV19,-,-,TRBJ1-5,TGTGCCAGTAGTACAGATACAGGGCTCCAGCATTTT,CASSTDTGLQHF
TRBV4-1,-,-,TRBJ2-5,TGCGCCAGCAGCCAAGATGGGGCGGATGGGGAGACCCAGTACTTC,CASSQDGADGETQYF
TRBV13,-,-,TRBJ2-3,TGTGCCAGCAGCCCGGGGTTTCGCACAGATACGCAGTATTTT,CASSPGFRTDTQYF
TRBV28,-,-,TRBJ1-5,TGTGCCAGCCGGAATGCCGGACGGTCCAATCAGCCCCAGCATTTT,CASRNAGRSNQPQHF
TRBV30,-,-,TRBJ1-5,TGTGCCTGGAGTGGTGGGTGGAATCAGCCCCAGCATTTT,CAWSGGWNQPQHF
TRBV5-1,-,-,TRBJ2-3,TGCGCCAGCAGCATCGGGAAGCCCGGGGATACGCAGTATTTT,CASSIGKPGDTQYF
TRBV25-1,TRBD1,-,TRBJ2-6,TGTGCCAGCCGCGGGACAGGGGGAATAGGGGCCAACGTCCTGACTTTC,CASRGTGGIGANVLTF
TRBV11-3,TRBD1,-,TRBJ2-4,TGTGCCAGCAGCTCTGGGGCCGGGACAGGGTCGCGCATTCAGTACTTC,CASSSGAGTGSRIQYF
TRBV7-3,-,-,TRBJ2-3,TGTGCCAGCAGCCCACAGGGCGGAGACACAGATACGCAGTATTTT,CASSPQGGDTDTQYF
TRBV7-3,-,-,TRBJ2-6,TGTGCCAGCAGTACCGGGGGCTCTGGGGCCAACGTCCTGACTTTC,CASSTGGSGANVLTF
TRBV4-1,TRBD1,few,TRBJ1-2,TGCGCCAGCAGCCAGGACAGGTTCTATGGCTACACCTTC,CASSQDRFYGYTF
TRBV5-1,-,-,TRBJ1-6,TGCGCCAGCACCGACGGATCTTATAATTCACCCCTCCACTTT,CASTDGSYNSPLHF
TRBV9,TRBD1,-,TRBJ2-1,TGTGCCAGCAGCCTGCGGACAGGGGGCGATGAGCAGTTCTTC,CASSLRTGGDEQFF
TRBV18,TRBD2,once,TRBJ2-4,TGTGCCAGCTCACCACTAGCGGGAGCGGTCAAAAACATTCAGTACTTC,CASSPLAGAVKNIQYF
TRBV6-1,-,-,TRBJ2-7,TGTGCCAGCAGTGAAGGGGAAGGGGGGACGACCTACGAGCAGTACTTC,CASSEGEGGTTYEQYF
TRBV4-1,TRBD2,-,TRBJ2-1,TGCGCCAGCAGCCGGTCCCTTAGTGCCAGCGGGATGGATGAGCAGTTCTTC,CASSRSLSASGMDEQFF
TRBV2,-,-,TRBJ2-7,TGTGCCAGCAAGGCCCCCAGCCTGGGTACTAGCTCCTACGAGCAGTACTTC,CASKAPSLGTSSYEQYF
TRBV28,TRBD1,-,TRBJ1-2,TGTGCCAGCAGTAGACGTGACAGGGATGGCTATGGCTACACCTTC,CASSRRDRDGYGYTF
TRBV5-1,-,-,TRBJ2-5,TGCGCCAGCAGCTTGGGCCCGAACAGGATTCAAGAGACCCAGTACTTC,CASSLGPNRIQETQYF
TRBV2,TRBD1,-,TRBJ2-1,TGTGCCAGCGAATCCTTGACAGGGACAGGAGCTCGTGAGCAGTTCTTC,CASESLTGTGAREQFF
TRBV28,TRBD2,-,TRBJ2-7,TGTGCCAGCCGCTCTAGCGGCAACCACTACGAGCAGTACTTC,CASRSSGNHYEQYF
TRBV9,-,-,TRBJ1-1,TGTGCCAGCAGCCCGCATGGGGGGTGGTTAGGCACTGAAGCTTTCTTT,CASSPHGGWLGTEAFF
TRBV28,TRBD2,-,TRBJ2-1,TGTGCCAGCAGTTTCGCTTTGGGCAGGGACAGCGGGAGGGGCTATGAGCAGTTCTTC,CASSFALGRDSGRGYEQFF
TRBV2,TRBD1,-,TRBJ2-5,TGTGCCAGCAGTGAAGGGACAGGGGCGGGGGAGACCCAGTACTTC,CASSEGTGAGETQYF
TRBV5-1,TRBD1,few,TRBJ1-5,TGCGCCAGCAGCTTGGAGCCAGGGGGGGACCAGCCCCAGCATTTT,CASSLEPGGDQPQHF
TRBV11-3,-,-,TRBJ2-2,TGTGCCAGCAGCTTGGGCAGGGTTGCCGGGGAGCTGTTTTTT,CASSLGRVAGELFF
TRBV13,-,-,TRBJ2-5,TGTGCCAGCAGCTCGACCCGGGACGGCAAAGAGACCCAGTACTTC,CASSSTRDGKETQYF
TRBV6-5,-,-,TRBJ2-2,TGTGCCAGCAGCTTTAGGCGGACCAACACCGGGGAGCTGTTTTTT,CASSFRRTNTGELFF
TRBV6-6,-,once,TRBJ2-5,TGTGCCGCGCAAGGCGGAGAGACCCAGTACTTC,CAAQGGETQYF
TRBV19,-,-,TRBJ2-3,TGTGCCAGTTCCCCAACAGGGACCACAGATACGCAGTATTTT,CASSPTGTTDTQYF